This T cell receptor (beta chain) was captured in a study of blood T cells in healthy people across ages. Notes on the study in general: Conclusively comparing naive with antigen-experienced cells was impossible with unsorted PBMCs.

This clonotype was seen more than once but under ten times. The antigen remains unidentified. A second PCR of about 7 to 11 cycles used a sample-barcoded 5' primer and a J-beta primer mix. TCRdb analysed the 5' RACE reads with MiXCR anew, one entry per CDR3 protein. The data show roughly 1,000,000 distinct CDR3 sequences, with around 25% seen just once and about 0.8% held by the top ten. These data were also filed under a second study, of T cells of mothers and their children. That source notes: The second PCR's M1S primer added sample barcodes and 2-4 random nucleotides. For each mother, over 9.5 million TCR beta CDR3 reads were obtained, and for each child, approximately 3 million. The authors found no persistent microchimeric T cell clones.

Sequenced input: blood. The sequence was obtained from a girl aged 2-10 years in good health.

CDR3 residues: CASSPQETRQETQYF. The CDR3 nucleotides are TGTGCCAGCAGCCCCCAAGAAACTAGACAAGAGACCCAGTACTTC. The chain combines TRBV6-6 with TRBJ2-5; D may be TRBD2 (5 bases). The V gene's germline CDR1 is MNHNY and CDR2 SVGAGI (reference sequence). V was trimmed by 6 bases and J by 2 bases, leaving 16 bases between them. The CDR3 is made up of 15 amino acids.